This TCR beta chain was obtained from a study of post-analysis software for immune sequencing data. The study's findings and limits: The study found TRBV5-6, TRBV5-1 and TRBV20-1 among five TRBV segments more frequent in patients than controls. Comparison with controls showed significantly lower normalized Chao1 diversity in multiple sclerosis patients. Those samples that were prepared in the same batch co-clustered strongly by F measure.

Every TCR beta cDNA library bore unique molecular identifiers. There were about 0.85 to 11 million T cells, and roughly 0.5 million cDNA molecules came from them. TCRdb recomputed calls from the PCR reads with MiXCR, one row per CDR3 protein. The repertoire holds about 200,000 distinct CDR3 sequences, with approximately 30% as singletons. As to this clonotype: Its cognate antigen is unknown.

Germline CDR1 is DFQATT and CDR2 is SNEGSKA (reference sequence). CDR3 size: 14 residues. V lost 2 bases to trimming and J lost 4 bases; unmatched junction nucleotides: 4. The sequence was collected from a girl aged 2 to 17 with multiple sclerosis. Specimen: blood. The chain combines TRBV20-1 with TRBJ1-2; TRBD1 matches at 10 bases. The CDR3 reads CSARSGTGVYGYTF. CDR3 coding DNA: TGCAGTGCTAGATCGGGGACAGGGGTCTATGGCTACACCTTC.